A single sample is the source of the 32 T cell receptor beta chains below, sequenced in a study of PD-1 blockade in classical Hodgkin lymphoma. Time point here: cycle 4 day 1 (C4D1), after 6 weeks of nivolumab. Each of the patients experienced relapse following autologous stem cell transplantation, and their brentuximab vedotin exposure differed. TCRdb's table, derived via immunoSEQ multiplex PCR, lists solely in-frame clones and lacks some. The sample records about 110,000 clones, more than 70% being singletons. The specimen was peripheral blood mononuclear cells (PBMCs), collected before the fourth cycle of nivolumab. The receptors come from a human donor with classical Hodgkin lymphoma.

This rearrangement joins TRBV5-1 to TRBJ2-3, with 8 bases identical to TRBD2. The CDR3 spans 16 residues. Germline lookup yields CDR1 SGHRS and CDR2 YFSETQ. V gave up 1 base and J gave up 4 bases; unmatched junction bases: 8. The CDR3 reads CASSLRAGGFADTQYF. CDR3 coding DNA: TGCGCCAGCAGCTTGAGGGCGGGAGGTTTTGCAGATACGCAGTATTTT.

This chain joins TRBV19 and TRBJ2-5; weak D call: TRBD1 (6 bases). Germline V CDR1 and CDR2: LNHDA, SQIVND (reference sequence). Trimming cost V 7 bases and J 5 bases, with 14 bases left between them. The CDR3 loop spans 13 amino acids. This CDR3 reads CASTSARGETQYF. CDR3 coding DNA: TGTGCCAGTACCTCGGCTAGGGGGGAGACCCAGTACTTC.

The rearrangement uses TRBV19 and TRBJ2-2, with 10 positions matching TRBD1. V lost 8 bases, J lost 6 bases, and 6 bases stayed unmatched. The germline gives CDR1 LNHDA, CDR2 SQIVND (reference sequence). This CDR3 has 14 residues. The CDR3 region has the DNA TGTGCCAGTGCCGGGACAGGGGATTCCGGGGAGCTGTTTTTT. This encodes CASAGTGDSGELFF.

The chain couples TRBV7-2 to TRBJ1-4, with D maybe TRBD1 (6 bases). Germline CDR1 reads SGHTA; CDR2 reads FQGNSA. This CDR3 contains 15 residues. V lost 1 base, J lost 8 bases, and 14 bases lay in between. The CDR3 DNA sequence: TGTGCCAGCAGCTTAGTTGCAGGAGGGGGGGAAAAACTGTTTTTT. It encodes CASSLVAGGGEKLFF.

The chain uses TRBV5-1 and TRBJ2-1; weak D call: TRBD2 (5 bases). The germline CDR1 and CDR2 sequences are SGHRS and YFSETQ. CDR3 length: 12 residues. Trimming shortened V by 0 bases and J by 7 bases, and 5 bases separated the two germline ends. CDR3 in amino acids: CASSLAGNEQFF. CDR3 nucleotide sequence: TGCGCCAGCAGCTTGGCGGGGAATGAGCAGTTCTTC.

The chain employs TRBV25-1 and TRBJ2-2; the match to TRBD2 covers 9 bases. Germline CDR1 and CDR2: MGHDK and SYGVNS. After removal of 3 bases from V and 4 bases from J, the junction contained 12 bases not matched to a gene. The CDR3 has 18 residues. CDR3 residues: CASSDPSGKGLGTGELFF. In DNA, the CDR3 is TGTGCCAGCAGTGACCCTAGCGGGAAGGGCCTAGGCACCGGGGAGCTGTTTTTT.

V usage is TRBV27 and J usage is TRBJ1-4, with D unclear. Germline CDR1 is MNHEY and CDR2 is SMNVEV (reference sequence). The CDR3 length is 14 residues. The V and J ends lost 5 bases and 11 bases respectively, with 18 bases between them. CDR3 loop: CASSPRSGDRKLFF. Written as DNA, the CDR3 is TGTGCCAGCAGTCCCCGGTCTGGGGATCGGAAACTGTTTTTT. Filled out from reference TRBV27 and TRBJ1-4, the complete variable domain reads EAQVTQNPRYLITVTGKKLTVTCSQNMNHEYMSWYRQDPGLGLRQIYYSMNVEVTDKGDVPEGYKVSRKEKRNFPLILESPSPNQTSLYFCASSPRSGDRKLFFGSGTQLSVL.

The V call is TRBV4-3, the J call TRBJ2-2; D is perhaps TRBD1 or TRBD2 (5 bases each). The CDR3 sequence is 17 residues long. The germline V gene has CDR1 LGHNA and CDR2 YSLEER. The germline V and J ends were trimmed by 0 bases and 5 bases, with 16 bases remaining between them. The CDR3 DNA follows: TGCGCCAGCAGCCAAGATCTTTTGGGACCCCTGACCGGGGAGCTGTTTTTT. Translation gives CASSQDLLGPLTGELFF.

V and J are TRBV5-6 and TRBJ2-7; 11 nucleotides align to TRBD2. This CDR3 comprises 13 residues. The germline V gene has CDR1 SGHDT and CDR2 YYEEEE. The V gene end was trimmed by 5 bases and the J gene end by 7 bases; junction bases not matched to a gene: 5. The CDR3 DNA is TGTGCCAGCAGGGCTGGACTAGCGGGTGAGCAGTACTTC. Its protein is CASRAGLAGEQYF.

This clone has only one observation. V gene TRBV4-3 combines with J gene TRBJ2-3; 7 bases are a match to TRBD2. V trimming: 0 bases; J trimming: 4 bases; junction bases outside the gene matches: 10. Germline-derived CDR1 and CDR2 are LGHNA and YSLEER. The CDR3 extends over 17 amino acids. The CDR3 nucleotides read TGCGCCAGCAGCCAAGATTGGTTGGCGGGAGATTCAGATACGCAGTATTTT. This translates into CASSQDWLAGDSDTQYF.

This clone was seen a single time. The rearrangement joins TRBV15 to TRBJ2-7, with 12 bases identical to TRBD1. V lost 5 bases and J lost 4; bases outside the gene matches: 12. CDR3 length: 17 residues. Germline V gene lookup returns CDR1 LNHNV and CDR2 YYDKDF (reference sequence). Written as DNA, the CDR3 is TGTGCCACCAGCGGGATCAACCGGGACAGGGGGCCGTACGAGCAGTACTTC. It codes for CATSGINRDRGPYEQYF. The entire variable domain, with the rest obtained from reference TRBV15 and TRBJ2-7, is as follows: DAMVIQNPRYQVTQFGKPVTLSCSQTLNHNVMYWYQQKSSQAPKLLFHYYDKDFNNEADTPDNFQSRRPNTSFCFLDIRSPGLGDTAMYLCATSGINRDRGPYEQYFGPGTRLTVT.

Here the CDR3 DNA reads TGTGCCAGCAGTAAGGGGGCTAGAGAGACCCAGTACTTC. It specifies CASSKGARETQYF. The chain joins TRBV6-1 to TRBJ2-5; 7 bases match TRBD1. Germline V gene lookup returns CDR1 MNHNS and CDR2 SASEGT. The CDR3 spans 13 residues. V lost 5 bases and J lost 4; bases outside the gene matches: 4.

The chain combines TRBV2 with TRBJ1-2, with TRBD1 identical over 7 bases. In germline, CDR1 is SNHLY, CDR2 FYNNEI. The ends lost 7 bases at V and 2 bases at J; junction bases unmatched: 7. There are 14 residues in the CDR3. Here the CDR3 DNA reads TGTGCCAGCAAACTCCGGACAGGCAACTATGGCTACACCTTC. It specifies CASKLRTGNYGYTF.

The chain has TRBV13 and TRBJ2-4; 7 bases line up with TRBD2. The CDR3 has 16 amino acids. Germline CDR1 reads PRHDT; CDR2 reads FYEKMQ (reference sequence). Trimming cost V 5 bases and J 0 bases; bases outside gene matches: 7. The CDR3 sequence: CASSPRDYLAKNIQYF. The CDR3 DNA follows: TGTGCCAGCAGCCCCCGGGACTACTTAGCCAAAAACATTCAGTACTTC.

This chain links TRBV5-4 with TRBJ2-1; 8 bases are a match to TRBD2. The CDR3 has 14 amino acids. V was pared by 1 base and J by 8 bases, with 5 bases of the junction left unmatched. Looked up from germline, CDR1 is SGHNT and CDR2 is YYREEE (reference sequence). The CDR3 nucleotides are TGTGCCAGCAGCTTGACCAGCGGGAGCGATGAGCAGTTCTTC. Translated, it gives CASSLTSGSDEQFF.

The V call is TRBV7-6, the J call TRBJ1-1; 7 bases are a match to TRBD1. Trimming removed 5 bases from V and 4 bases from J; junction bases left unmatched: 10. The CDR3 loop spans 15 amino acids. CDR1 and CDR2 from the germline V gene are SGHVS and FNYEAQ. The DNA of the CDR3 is TGTGCCAGCAGCACACAACCAGGGGGAGGCACTGAAGCTTTCTTT. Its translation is CASSTQPGGGTEAFF.

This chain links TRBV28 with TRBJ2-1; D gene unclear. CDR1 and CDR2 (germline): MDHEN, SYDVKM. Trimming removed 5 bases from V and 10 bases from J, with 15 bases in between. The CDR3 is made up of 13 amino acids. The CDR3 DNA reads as TGTGCCAGCAGTGCCCCGCCAGGCGGAGAGCAGTTCTTC. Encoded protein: CASSAPPGGEQFF.

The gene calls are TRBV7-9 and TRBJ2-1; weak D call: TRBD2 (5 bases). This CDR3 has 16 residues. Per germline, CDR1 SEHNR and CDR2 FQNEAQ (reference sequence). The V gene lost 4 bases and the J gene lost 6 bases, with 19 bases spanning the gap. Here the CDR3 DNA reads TGTGCCAGCAGCTCTCAACGCGGGCCCGGAATCAATGAGCAGTTCTTC. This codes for CASSSQRGPGINEQFF. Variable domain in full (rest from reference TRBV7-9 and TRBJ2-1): DTGVSQNPRHKITKRGQNVTFRCDPISEHNRLYWYRQTLGQGPEFLTYFQNEAQLEKSRLLSDRFSAERPKGSFSTLEIQRTEQGDSAMYLCASSSQRGPGINEQFFGPGTRLTVL.

Here the CDR3 DNA reads TGTGCCAGCAAAGGACTAGCGGGAGTCAACGGGGAGCTGTTTTTT. As protein: CASKGLAGVNGELFF. The rearrangement links TRBV6-1 to TRBJ2-2, with TRBD2 matching over 13 bases. V trimming: 7 bases; J trimming: 7 bases; junction bases outside the gene matches: 6. The CDR3 extends over 15 amino acids. CDR1 and CDR2 from the germline V gene are MNHNS and SASEGT.

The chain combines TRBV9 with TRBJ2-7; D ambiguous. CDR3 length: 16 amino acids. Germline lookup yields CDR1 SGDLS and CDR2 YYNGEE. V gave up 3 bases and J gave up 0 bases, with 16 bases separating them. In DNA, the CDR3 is TGTGCCAGCAGCGAGGACGTTGGCGGCAGCTCCTACGAGCAGTACTTC. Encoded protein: CASSEDVGGSSYEQYF.

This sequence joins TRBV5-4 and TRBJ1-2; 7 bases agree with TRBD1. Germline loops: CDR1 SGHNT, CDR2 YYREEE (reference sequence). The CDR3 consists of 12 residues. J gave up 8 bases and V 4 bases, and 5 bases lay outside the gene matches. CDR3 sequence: CASSPLGGGYTF. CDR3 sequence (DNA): TGTGCCAGCAGCCCCCTAGGGGGCGGCTACACCTTC.

Here the CDR3 DNA reads TGTGCCTGGAGTCTACTCGGACAGGGAAGCACTGAAGCTTTCTTT. Encoded protein: CAWSLLGQGSTEAFF. The chain uses TRBV30 and TRBJ1-1; 8 positions agree with TRBD1. V shed 2 bases, J shed 4 bases, and the junction held 9 bases outside the gene matches. CDR1 and CDR2 from the germline V gene are GTSNPN and SVGIG (reference sequence). The CDR3 has 15 residues.

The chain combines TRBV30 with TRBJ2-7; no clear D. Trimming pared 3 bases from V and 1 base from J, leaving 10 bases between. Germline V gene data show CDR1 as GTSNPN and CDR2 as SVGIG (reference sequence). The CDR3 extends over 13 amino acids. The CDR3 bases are TGTGCCTGGAGCGTTGGGGTATCCTACGAGCAGTACTTC. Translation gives CAWSVGVSYEQYF.

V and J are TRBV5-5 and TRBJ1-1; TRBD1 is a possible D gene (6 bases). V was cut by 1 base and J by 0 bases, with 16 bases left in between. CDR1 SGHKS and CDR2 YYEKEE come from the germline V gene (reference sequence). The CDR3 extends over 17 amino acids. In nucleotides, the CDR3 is TGTGCCAGCAGCTTGTACCCCGGGACACCTTTGAACACTGAAGCTTTCTTT. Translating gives CASSLYPGTPLNTEAFF. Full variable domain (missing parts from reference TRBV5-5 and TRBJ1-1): DAGVTQSPTHLIKTRGQQVTLRCSPISGHKSVSWYQQVLGQGPQFIFQYYEKEERGRGNFPDRFSARQFPNYSSELNVNALLLGDSALYLCASSLYPGTPLNTEAFFGQGTRLTVV.

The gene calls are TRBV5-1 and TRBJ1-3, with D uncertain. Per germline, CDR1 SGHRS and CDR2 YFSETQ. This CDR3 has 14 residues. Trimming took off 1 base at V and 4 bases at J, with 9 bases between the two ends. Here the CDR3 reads CASSLIHPGNTIYF. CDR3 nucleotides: TGCGCCAGCAGCTTGATCCACCCAGGAAACACCATATATTTT.

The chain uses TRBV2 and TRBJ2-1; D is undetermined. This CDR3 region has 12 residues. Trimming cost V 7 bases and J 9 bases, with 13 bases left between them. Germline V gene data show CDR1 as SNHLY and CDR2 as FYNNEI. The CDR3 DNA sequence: TGTGCCAGCACACCCTTGCCGGGTGAGCAGTTCTTC. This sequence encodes CASTPLPGEQFF.

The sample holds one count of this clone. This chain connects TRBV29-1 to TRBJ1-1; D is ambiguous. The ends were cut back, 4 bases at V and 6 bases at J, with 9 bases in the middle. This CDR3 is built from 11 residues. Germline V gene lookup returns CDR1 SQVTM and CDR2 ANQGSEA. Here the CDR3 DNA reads TGCAGCGTTGTTCTTGGGGCTGAAGCTTTCTTT. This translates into CSVVLGAEAFF.

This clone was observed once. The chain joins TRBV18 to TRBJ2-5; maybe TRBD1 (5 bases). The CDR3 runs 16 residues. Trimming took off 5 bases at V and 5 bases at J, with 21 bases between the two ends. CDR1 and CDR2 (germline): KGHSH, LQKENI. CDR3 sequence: CASSSTRAGIGETQYF. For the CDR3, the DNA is TGTGCCAGCTCATCCACCAGGGCAGGGATCGGGGAGACCCAGTACTTC.

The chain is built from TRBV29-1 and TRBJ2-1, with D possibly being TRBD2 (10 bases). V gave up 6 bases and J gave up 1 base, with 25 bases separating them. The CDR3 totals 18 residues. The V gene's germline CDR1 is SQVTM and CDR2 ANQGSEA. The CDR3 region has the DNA TGCAGCGTGACAGGGGGGCTAGCGGGAGAGGGATCCTACAATGAGCAGTTCTTC. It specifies CSVTGGLAGEGSYNEQFF.

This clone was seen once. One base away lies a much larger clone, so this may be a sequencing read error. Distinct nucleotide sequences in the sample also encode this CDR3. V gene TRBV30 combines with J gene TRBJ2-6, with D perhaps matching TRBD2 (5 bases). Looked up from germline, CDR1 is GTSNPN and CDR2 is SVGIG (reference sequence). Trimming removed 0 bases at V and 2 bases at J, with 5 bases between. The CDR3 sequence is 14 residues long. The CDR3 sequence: CAWSVGAGANVLTF. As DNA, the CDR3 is TGTGCCTGGAGTGTGGGAGCTGGGGCCAACGTCCTGACTTTC.

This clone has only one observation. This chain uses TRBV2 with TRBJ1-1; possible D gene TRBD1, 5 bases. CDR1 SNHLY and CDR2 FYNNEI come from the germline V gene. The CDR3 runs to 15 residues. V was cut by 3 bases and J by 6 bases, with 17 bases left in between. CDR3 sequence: CASSEGSGDGAEAFF. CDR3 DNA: TGTGCCAGCAGTGAGGGGTCTGGGGACGGGGCTGAAGCTTTCTTT.

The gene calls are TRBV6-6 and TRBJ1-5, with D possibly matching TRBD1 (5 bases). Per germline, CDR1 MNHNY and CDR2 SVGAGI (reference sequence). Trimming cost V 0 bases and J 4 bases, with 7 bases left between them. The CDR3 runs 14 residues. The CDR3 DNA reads TGTGCCAGCAGTTACTCGGGGGGGAATCAGCCCCAGCATTTT. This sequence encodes CASSYSGGNQPQHF.